Below, one T cell receptor (beta chain) is given with its context. Its antigen remains unknown. Trimming shortened V by 3 bases and J by 4 bases, and 16 bases separated the two germline ends. The length of the CDR3 is 16 residues. CDR1 is LGHNA, CDR2 YNFKEQ, per germline. This specimen comes from a study of shared clonotypes between healthy human individuals. Findings of the study overall: Naive subsets generally had larger estimated richness than memory subsets. Sequencing depth was predicted to influence how clonotypes are shared among donors.

Sequencing was performed with immunoSEQ multiplex PCR; in TCRdb, only in-frame clones are kept and a portion is missing. Of 2 million to 2.5 million clones in the sample, 85% to 95% were seen once. This TCR came from a man in his late teens or twenties in good health. Some clones in this sample may be carry-over from other donors' samples. Specimen: naive CD4+ T cells from PBMCs. Subset specified: CD45RA+ positively selected. V usage is TRBV4-2 and J usage is TRBJ2-1; D is possibly TRBD2 (5 bases). The CDR3 nucleotides are TGTGCCAGCAGCCAGGCGAGCGGAGCCCGTTACAATGAGCAGTTCTTC. It yields the protein CASSQASGARYNEQFF.